These T cell receptor beta chains were read from a single sample in a study of resident and recirculating memory T cells in vitiligo. Using immunoSEQ multiplex PCR, the repertoire was profiled, and TCRdb retains in-frame clones only, with some absent. The sample records 70,000 to 95,000 clones, about 92% being singletons. Sequences were obtained from blood. The origin of the receptors is a male donor with vitiligo. Both conserved end residues are part of each CDR3. D genes are given only for firm matches. Rows give clone size only sometimes, using once, few, many, or a class for an expanded clone.

TGCGCCAGCAGCCGGTCTCTGGGGACAGGGGGTTGGAGCTCCTACGAGCAGTACTTC CASSRSLGTGGWSSYEQYF TRBV4-1 TRBD1 TRBJ2-7 -
TGTGCCAGCAGTCTCGGGACAGCCAGCAATCAGCCCCAGCATTTT CASSLGTASNQPQHF TRBV27 TRBD1 TRBJ1-5 -
TGTGCCAGCAGCTTGGGTCCGGGACAAGGGCCCTACGAGCAGTACTTC CASSLGPGQGPYEQYF TRBV5-6 - TRBJ2-7 -
TGTGCCAGCAGCGTAGGGAGTCGGGACAGAAACACCATATATTTT CASSVGSRDRNTIYF TRBV9 - TRBJ1-3 -
TGTGCCAGCAGCTTGATCGGGGCTGGGGCCAACGTCCTGACTTTC CASSLIGAGANVLTF TRBV5-6 - TRBJ2-6 -
TGTGCCAGTAGTATCTCTCCGGCAGGGGAACACAATCAGCCCCAGCATTTT CASSISPAGEHNQPQHF TRBV19 - TRBJ1-5 -
TGTGCCATCGGAGAAAGGACAGCCACCTACGAGCAGTACTTC CAIGERTATYEQYF TRBV10-3 - TRBJ2-7 -
TGTGCCAGCAGCCAGGGGACAGGGGGCCTTAGCACAGATACGCAGTATTTT CASSQGTGGLSTDTQYF TRBV9 TRBD1 TRBJ2-3 -
TGTGCCAGCACCAGACCTGCGCAGGGGACCTACGAGCAGTACTTC CASTRPAQGTYEQYF TRBV28 - TRBJ2-7 -
TGTGCCAGCTCACCAAGAGGGTTCGGCAATGAGCAGTTCTTC CASSPRGFGNEQFF TRBV18 - TRBJ2-1 once
TGCGCCAGCAGCACGGGACTAAAAACCGGGGAGCTGTTTTTT CASSTGLKTGELFF TRBV5-1 TRBD2 TRBJ2-2 -
TGTGCCAGCAGCGAGGGGATAAACTCCTACAATGAGCAGTTCTTC CASSEGINSYNEQFF TRBV9 - TRBJ2-1 -
TGTGCCACCAGCAGAGACACAGCCTACAATGAGCAGTTCTTC CATSRDTAYNEQFF TRBV15 - TRBJ2-1 -
TGTGCCAGCTCCCCTACGGACACGTACAATGAGCAGTTCTTC CASSPTDTYNEQFF TRBV18 - TRBJ2-1 once
TGTGCCAGCAGCCAGGATAGCGGGATGATTGCGGCAGATACGCAGTATTTT CASSQDSGMIAADTQYF TRBV7-2 TRBD2 TRBJ2-3 once
TGTGCCAGCAACCCAACCGGTGGGAACACTGAAGCTTTCTTT CASNPTGGNTEAFF TRBV6-1 - TRBJ1-1 -
TGTGCCAGCATCATAGACGGGTTCTACACTGAAGCTTTCTTT CASIIDGFYTEAFF TRBV7-9 - TRBJ1-1 -
TGTGCCAGCAGCTTAACGTTACAGGGTGGGAATGAAAAACTGTTTTTT CASSLTLQGGNEKLFF TRBV11-2 - TRBJ1-4 once
TGTGCCAGCAGCGTAGCGCGGCAGGGTCGAGCGGGGTATGGCTACACCTTC CASSVARQGRAGYGYTF TRBV9 - TRBJ1-2 -
TGTGCCACCAGCAAACGGTGGGGAGGGGTCAAAGAGACCCAGTACTTC CATSKRWGGVKETQYF TRBV15 TRBD2 TRBJ2-5 -
TGTGCCAGCAGTCCGTGGGGGGAGGGCACAGATACGCAGTATTTT CASSPWGEGTDTQYF TRBV27 - TRBJ2-3 -
TGTGCCAGTAGTGGAGACAGGGGCCAGAACACTGAAGCTTTCTTT CASSGDRGQNTEAFF TRBV19 TRBD1 TRBJ1-1 few
TGTGCCAGCAGCTCCGACGGACTAGCTACAGATACGCAGTATTTT CASSSDGLATDTQYF TRBV11-3 TRBD2 TRBJ2-3 once
TGTGCCAGCAGCGTAGATACTACCCAAGAGACCCAGTACTTC CASSVDTTQETQYF TRBV9 - TRBJ2-5 -
TGTGCCAGCAGCCCCCGGACTAGCGGTTCGAGCTCTGGGGCCAACGTCCTGACTTTC CASSPRTSGSSSGANVLTF TRBV13 TRBD2 TRBJ2-6 -
TGTGCCAGCAGCTTGAACGCGTTGGCGGGAGCGTCTGTATATGAGCAGTTCTTC CASSLNALAGASVYEQFF TRBV7-6 TRBD2 TRBJ2-1 -